Below, 20 T cell receptor beta chains from the same sample are listed, as sequenced in a study of CD8 T cells in ankylosing spondylitis (dated by TCRdb to about 2017). Library prep was done by 5' RACE. Data came from an Illumina HiSeq 2500. Clones were called with MiXCR by TCRdb after fastp trimmed the public reads at Q25, and only in-frame beta chains were retained. CDR3 protein sequences are deduplicated, and each keeps its most common genes and DNA. The sample records approximately 350,000 distinct CDR3 sequences, roughly 14% of which are singletons. About 1.1% of the sample rests with the top ten. The sample consisted of blood, either unsorted or a sorted T cell fraction (not recorded which). The receptor set was obtained from a male donor with ankylosing spondylitis or in good health (not recorded which).

The chain recombines TRBV7-2 with TRBJ2-2; D assignment may be TRBD1 or TRBD2 (5 bases each). V dropped 0 bases and J dropped 6 bases, with 14 bases sitting between them. Germline-derived CDR1 and CDR2 are SGHTA and FQGNSA. The CDR3 totals 16 residues. The CDR3 DNA reads as TGTGCCAGCAGCTTAGCGGGGGTCAGCGGTGCCGGGGAGCTGTTTTTT. The encoded protein is CASSLAGVSGAGELFF.

At least ten counts were recorded for this clonotype. This chain links TRBV3-1 with TRBJ2-3; possible D gene TRBD1, 6 bases. Germline V gene data show CDR1 as LGHDT and CDR2 as YNNKEL (reference sequence). V was shortened by 4 bases and J by 1 base, with 15 bases between the two germline ends. This CDR3 contains 16 residues. CDR3 amino acids: CASSRTGSRGTDTQYF. CDR3 coding DNA: TGTGCCAGCAGCCGCACAGGGTCCAGGGGCACAGATACGCAGTATTTT.

This clonotype was recorded many times. The chain recombines TRBV5-1 with TRBJ2-3, with 9 bases that match TRBD2. After removal of 5 bases from V and 4 bases from J, the junction contained 14 bases not matched to a gene. The CDR3 covers 17 residues. Germline V gives CDR1 SGHRS, CDR2 YFSETQ. This chain's CDR3 is CASRVGPRTSESDTQYF. In nucleotides, the CDR3 is TGCGCCAGCAGAGTAGGACCTCGGACTAGCGAGTCAGATACGCAGTATTTT.

CDR3 bases: TGTGCCAGCAGCACGACCGGGACAGGTCCCGGGGGGTACGAGCAGTACTTC. Translated, it gives CASSTTGTGPGGYEQYF. The chain is built from TRBV5-6 and TRBJ2-7, with TRBD1 as a possible D gene (8 bases). The CDR3 length is 17 residues. Trimming pared 4 bases from V and 4 bases from J, leaving 24 bases between. Germline V gene lookup returns CDR1 SGHDT and CDR2 YYEEEE. The full variable domain, in which reference TRBV5-6 and TRBJ2-7 provide the parts outside the CDR3, is DAGVTQSPTHLIKTRGQQVTLRCSPKSGHDTVSWYQQALGQGPQFIFQYYEEEERQRGNFPDRFSGHQFPNYSSELNVNALLLGDSALYLCASSTTGTGPGGYEQYFGPGTRLTVT.

This clonotype was observed at least ten times. V gene TRBV5-1 combines with J gene TRBJ2-2, with D perhaps matching TRBD1 (8 bases). Germline V lookup: CDR1 SGHRS, CDR2 YFSETQ. This CDR3 is 15 amino acids long. Trimming left V 3 bases short and J 5 bases short, with 14 bases between. The CDR3 region is CASSSGQGGTGELFF. Written as DNA, the CDR3 is TGCGCCAGCAGCTCCGGACAGGGAGGGACCGGGGAGCTGTTTTTT. Combining the CDR3 with reference TRBV5-1 and TRBJ2-2 gives the whole variable domain KAGVTQTPRYLIKTRGQQVTLSCSPISGHRSVSWYQQTPGQGLQFLFEYFSETQRNKGNFPGRFSGRQFSNSRSEMNVSTLELGDSALYLCASSSGQGGTGELFFGEGSRLTVL.

CDR3 sequence reads: CASSPRQANTEAFF. CDR3 sequence (DNA): TGTGCCAGCAGCCCCCGACAGGCGAACACTGAAGCTTTCTTT. The chain recombines TRBV4-2 with TRBJ1-1; a possible D gene is TRBD1 (6 bases). CDR1 and CDR2 from the germline V gene are LGHNA and YNFKEQ. CDR3 length: 14 amino acids. V was clipped by 4 bases and J by 1 base, with 10 bases between them.

V usage is TRBV5-6 and J usage is TRBJ2-7; D may be TRBD1 (6 bases). V was cut by 0 bases and J by 6 bases, with 16 bases left in between. The germline V gene encodes CDR1 SGHDT and CDR2 YYEEEE. The CDR3 sequence is 15 residues long. The chain's CDR3 is CASSLEGHGPSEQYF. CDR3 bases: TGTGCCAGCAGCTTGGAGGGACACGGCCCGAGCGAGCAGTACTTC.

This clonotype has a handful of counts. The chain is built from TRBV20-1 and TRBJ1-6, with 11 bases lining up with TRBD1. This CDR3 comprises 14 residues. Germline CDR1 and CDR2: DFQATT and SNEGSKA (reference sequence). After removal of 3 bases from V and 7 bases from J, the junction contained 2 bases not matched to a gene. The CDR3 is CSASGDRGNSPLHF. The CDR3 region has the DNA TGCAGTGCTAGTGGGGACAGGGGGAATTCACCCCTCCACTTT.

The chain is built from TRBV20-1 and TRBJ2-2, with D unclear. The CDR3 covers 15 residues. Germline V gene lookup returns CDR1 DFQATT and CDR2 SNEGSKA (reference sequence). Trimming shortened V by 5 bases and J by 7 bases, and 20 bases separated the two germline ends. DNA of the CDR3: TGCAGTGCTCCCCGAGGCTTAAGGGCGGACGGGGAGCTGTTTTTT. This translates into CSAPRGLRADGELFF.

The chain uses TRBV30 and TRBJ1-4; D might be TRBD1 (5 bases). The CDR3 length is 13 residues. V lost 1 base to trimming and J lost 5 bases, with 8 bases between them. Germline V CDR1 and CDR2: GTSNPN, SVGIG (reference sequence). The CDR3 reads CAWSGAGNEKLFF. Here the CDR3 DNA reads TGTGCCTGGAGTGGGGCAGGGAATGAAAAACTGTTTTTT.

The J gene is TRBJ2-3, the V gene TRBV5-1; no definite D call. V was clipped by 1 base and J by 6 bases, with 15 bases between them. The germline gives CDR1 SGHRS, CDR2 YFSETQ. There are 15 residues in the CDR3. CDR3 residues: CASSLYQTPSDTQYF. In nucleotides, the CDR3 is TGCGCCAGCAGCTTGTATCAGACCCCGAGTGATACGCAGTATTTT.

This rearrangement joins TRBV5-6 to TRBJ2-5; 7 nucleotides line up with TRBD1. V shed 3 bases and J 4 bases; nucleotides not matched to a gene: 6. The CDR3 consists of 14 residues. The V gene's germline CDR1 is SGHDT and CDR2 YYEEEE. CDR3 amino acids: CASSSTDRVETQYF. CDR3 nucleotides: TGTGCCAGCAGCTCGACCGACAGGGTAGAGACCCAGTACTTC. Full variable domain (outside the CDR3, taken from reference TRBV5-6 and TRBJ2-5): DAGVTQSPTHLIKTRGQQVTLRCSPKSGHDTVSWYQQALGQGPQFIFQYYEEEERQRGNFPDRFSGHQFPNYSSELNVNALLLGDSALYLCASSSTDRVETQYFGPGTRLLVL.

The rearrangement joins TRBV3-1 to TRBJ2-5; D is unresolved. The V end was cut by 2 bases, the J end by 4 bases, with 14 bases between. Germline lookup yields CDR1 LGHDT and CDR2 YNNKEL (reference sequence). This CDR3 has 15 residues. The CDR3 loop is CASSQRPPAGETQYF. In DNA form, the CDR3 reads TGTGCCAGCAGCCAACGACCGCCTGCAGGAGAGACCCAGTACTTC.

The CDR3 nucleotides are TGCAGCGTACCCAGACCGGGGGCGCGTTACAATGAGCAGTTCTTC. As protein: CSVPRPGARYNEQFF. This rearrangement joins TRBV29-1 to TRBJ2-1; D could derive from TRBD1 or TRBD2 (6 bases each). This CDR3 has 15 residues. V was cut by 6 bases and J by 4 bases, with 19 bases left in between. The germline V gene has CDR1 SQVTM and CDR2 ANQGSEA.

This chain joins TRBV20-1 and TRBJ2-3; D may be TRBD1 (5 bases). This CDR3 has 12 residues. Trimming removed 5 bases from V and 5 bases from J, with 11 bases in between. Per the germline V gene, CDR1 is DFQATT and CDR2 is SNEGSKA (reference sequence). CDR3 amino acids: CSARAGKDTQYF. In DNA form, the CDR3 reads TGCAGTGCTCGGGCAGGGAAAGATACGCAGTATTTT.

V and J are TRBV5-1 and TRBJ1-4; tentative D call: TRBD1 (5 bases). V was shortened by 4 bases and J by 3 bases, with 10 bases between the two germline ends. This CDR3 has 14 residues. The V gene's germline CDR1 is SGHRS and CDR2 YFSETQ. DNA of the CDR3: TGCGCCAGCAGCCCGGGACCGTCTAATGAAAAACTGTTTTTT. This gives the protein CASSPGPSNEKLFF.

This clonotype has only a few counts. The V call is TRBV12-3 or TRBV12-4, the J call TRBJ1-1; no clear D gene. The CDR3 is 14 residues long. V shed 7 bases and J shed 8 bases, with 20 bases lying between them. The CDR3 DNA sequence: TGTGCCAGCACCTTGGACGGATCGATCAGGGAAGCTTTCTTT. Encoded protein: CASTLDGSIREAFF.

V and J are TRBV28 and TRBJ2-7, with 11 bases identical to TRBD2. CDR3 size: 16 residues. Germline CDR1 reads MDHEN; CDR2 reads SYDVKM. V shed 5 bases and J 2 bases; nucleotides not matched to a gene: 8. CDR3 sequence: CASSTRLAGTTYEQYF. The CDR3 DNA follows: TGTGCCAGCAGTACCCGACTAGCGGGGACTACCTACGAGCAGTACTTC.

This clonotype appeared a few times. The V call is TRBV3-1, the J call TRBJ2-1; D may be TRBD2 (5 bases). CDR3 length equals 12 residues. Germline V gene lookup returns CDR1 LGHDT and CDR2 YNNKEL (reference sequence). The ends were cut back, 0 bases at V and 9 bases at J, with 6 bases in the middle. CDR3 loop: CASSQDGGEQFF. DNA of the CDR3: TGTGCCAGCAGCCAAGATGGAGGTGAGCAGTTCTTC.

This chain uses TRBV3-1 with TRBJ2-2; D is uncertain. The CDR3 is 16 amino acids. V dropped 1 base and J dropped 7 bases, with 16 bases sitting between them. Germline CDR1 reads LGHDT; CDR2 reads YNNKEL (reference sequence). The CDR3 region is CASSQGVRPEGGELFF. The CDR3 DNA reads TGTGCCAGCAGCCAAGGGGTACGGCCCGAAGGCGGGGAGCTGTTTTTT.